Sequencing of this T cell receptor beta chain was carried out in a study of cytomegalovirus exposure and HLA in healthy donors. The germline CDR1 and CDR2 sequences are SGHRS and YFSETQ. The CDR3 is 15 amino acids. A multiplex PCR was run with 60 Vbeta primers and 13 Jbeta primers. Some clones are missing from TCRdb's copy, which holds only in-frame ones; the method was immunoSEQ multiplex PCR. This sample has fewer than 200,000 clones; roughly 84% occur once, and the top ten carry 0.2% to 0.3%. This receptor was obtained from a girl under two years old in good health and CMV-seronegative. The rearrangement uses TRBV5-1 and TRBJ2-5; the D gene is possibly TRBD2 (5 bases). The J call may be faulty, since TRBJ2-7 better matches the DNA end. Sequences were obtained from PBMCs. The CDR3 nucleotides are TGCGCCAGCAGCCGCTCGAGTGGAGGCGGGCGCGAGCAGTACTTC. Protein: CASSRSSGGGREQYF.